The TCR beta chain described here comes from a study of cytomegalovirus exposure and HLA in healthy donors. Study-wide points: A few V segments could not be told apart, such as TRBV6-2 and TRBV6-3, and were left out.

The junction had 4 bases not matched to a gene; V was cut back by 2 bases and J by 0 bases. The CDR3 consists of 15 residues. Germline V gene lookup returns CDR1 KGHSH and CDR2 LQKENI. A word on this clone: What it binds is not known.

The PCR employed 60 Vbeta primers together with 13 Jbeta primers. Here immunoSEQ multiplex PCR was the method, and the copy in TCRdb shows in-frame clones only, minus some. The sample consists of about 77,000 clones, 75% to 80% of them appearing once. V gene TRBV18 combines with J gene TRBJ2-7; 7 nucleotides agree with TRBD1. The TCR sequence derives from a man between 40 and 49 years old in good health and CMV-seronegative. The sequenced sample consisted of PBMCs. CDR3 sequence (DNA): TGTGCCAGCTCACCAAGGGCAGGGGGCTCCTACGAGCAGTACTTC. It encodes CASSPRAGGSYEQYF.